This T cell receptor (delta chain) is from a study of γδ T cells in repeated Plasmodium falciparum infection. Study context: Over about 600 days, donors received four mosquito-bite P. falciparum NF54 infections. Samples were taken at baseline, before some infections, and 21 days after each. Study-level points and caveats: Vdelta2-negative gammadelta repertoires, largely Vdelta1+, seemingly showed infection-driven waves of new clonal selection. Vdelta2-negative gammadelta repertoires appeared less diverse and less shared in Malian than Australian children.

CDR1 and CDR2 from the germline V gene are TSWWSYY and QGS. The V segment lost 0 bases and the J segment 0 bases; nucleotides outside the gene matches: 20. The CDR3 is made up of 23 amino acids. Gammadelta T cells were flow-sorted from PBMC into Vgamma9/Vdelta2+ and Vdelta2-negative populations for bulk analysis. TCRdb reanalysed the multiplex PCR reads via CATT. The sample includes tens of thousands of delta-chain clones, over 1.5% of them seen just once. This clone was counted between two and nine times. The antigen remains unidentified. This DNA's translation differs at residue 12 from TCRdb's protein, which comes from a much larger clone; a read error is likely, and the protein shown is translated from the DNA.

This sequence joins TRDV1 and TRDJ2; 9 nucleotides line up with TRDD3. The J gene was missing in TCRdb and was found by matching the end of the DNA to germline. This sequence was found in a pool of human donors (malaria-infected and uninfected, not separated). The sequencing input was gamma-delta T cells from blood. The CDR3 sequence is CALGELGRETYRGILSLTAQLFF. The CDR3 region has the DNA TGTGCTCTTGGGGAACTAGGTAGGGAGACCTACCGGGGGATACTCTCTTTGACAGCACAACTCTTCTTT.